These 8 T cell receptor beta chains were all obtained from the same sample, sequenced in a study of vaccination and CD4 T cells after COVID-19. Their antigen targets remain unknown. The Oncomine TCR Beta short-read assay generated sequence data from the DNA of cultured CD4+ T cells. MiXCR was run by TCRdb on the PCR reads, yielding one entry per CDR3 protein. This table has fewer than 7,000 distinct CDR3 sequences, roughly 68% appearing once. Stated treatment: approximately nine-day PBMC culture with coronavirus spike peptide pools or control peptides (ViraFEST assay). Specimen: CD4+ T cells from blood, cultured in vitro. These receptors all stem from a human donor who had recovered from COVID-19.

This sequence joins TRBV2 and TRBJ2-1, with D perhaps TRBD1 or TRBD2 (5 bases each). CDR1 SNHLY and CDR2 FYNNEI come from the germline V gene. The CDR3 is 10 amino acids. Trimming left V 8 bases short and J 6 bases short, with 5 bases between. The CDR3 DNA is TGTGCCAGCGGGGGCAATGAGCAGTTCTTC. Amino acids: CASGGNEQFF. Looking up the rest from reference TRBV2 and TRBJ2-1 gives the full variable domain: EPEVTQTPSHQVTQMGQEVILRCVPISNHLYFYWYRQILGQKVEFLVSFYNNEISEKSEIFDDQFSVERPDGSNFTLKIRSTKLEDSAMYFCASGGNEQFFGPGTRLTVL.

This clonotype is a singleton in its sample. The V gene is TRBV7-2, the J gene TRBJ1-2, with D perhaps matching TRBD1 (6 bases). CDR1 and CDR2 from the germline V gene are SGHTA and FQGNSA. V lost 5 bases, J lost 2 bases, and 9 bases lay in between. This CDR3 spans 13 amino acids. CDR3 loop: CASSPDRNYGYTF. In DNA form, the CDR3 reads TGTGCCAGCAGCCCGGACAGAAACTATGGCTACACCTTC.

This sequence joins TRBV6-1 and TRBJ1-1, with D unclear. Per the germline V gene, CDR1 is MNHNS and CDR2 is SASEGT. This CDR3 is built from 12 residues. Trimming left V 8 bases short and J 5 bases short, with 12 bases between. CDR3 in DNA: TGTGCCAGCTCAGGAACGGGGACTGAAGCTTTCTTT. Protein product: CASSGTGTEAFF.

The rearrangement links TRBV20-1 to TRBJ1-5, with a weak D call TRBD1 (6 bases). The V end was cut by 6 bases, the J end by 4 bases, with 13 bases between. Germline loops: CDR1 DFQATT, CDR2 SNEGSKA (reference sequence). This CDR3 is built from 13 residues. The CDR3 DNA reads TGCAGTGCGCTACAGGGTTGGAATCAGCCCCAGCATTTT. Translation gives CSALQGWNQPQHF.

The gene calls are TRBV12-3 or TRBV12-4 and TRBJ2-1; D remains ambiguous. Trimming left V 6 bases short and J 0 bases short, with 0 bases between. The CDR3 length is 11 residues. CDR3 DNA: TGTGCCAGCAGCTCCTACAATGAGCAGTTCTTC. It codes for CASSSYNEQFF.

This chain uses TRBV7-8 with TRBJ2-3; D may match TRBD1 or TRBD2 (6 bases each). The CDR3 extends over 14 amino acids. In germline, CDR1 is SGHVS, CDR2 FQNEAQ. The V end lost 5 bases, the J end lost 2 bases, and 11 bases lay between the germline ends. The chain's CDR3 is CASSKGGFTDTQYF. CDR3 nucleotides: TGTGCCAGCAGCAAGGGGGGTTTCACAGATACGCAGTATTTT.

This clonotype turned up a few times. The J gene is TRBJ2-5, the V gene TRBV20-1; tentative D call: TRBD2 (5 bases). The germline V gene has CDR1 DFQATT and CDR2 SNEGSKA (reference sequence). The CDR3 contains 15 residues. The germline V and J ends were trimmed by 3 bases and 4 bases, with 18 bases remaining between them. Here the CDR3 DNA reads TGCAGTGCTAGTAGGACGGACTTTGATAGAGAGACCCAGTACTTC. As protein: CSASRTDFDRETQYF.

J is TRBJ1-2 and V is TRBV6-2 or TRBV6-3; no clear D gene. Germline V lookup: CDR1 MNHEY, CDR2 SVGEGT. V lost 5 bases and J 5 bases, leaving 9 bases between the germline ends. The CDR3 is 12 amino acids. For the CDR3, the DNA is TGTGCCAGCAGTGACGGGCCATATGGCTACACCTTC. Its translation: CASSDGPYGYTF.